This is a list of T cell receptor beta chains from one sample in a study of tumor and adjacent non-tumor tissue in lung cancer. One entry per CDR3 protein, called by TCRdb with MiXCR from the multiplex PCR reads. The sample lists fewer than 100,000 distinct CDR3 sequences, approximately 80% seen once, with 50% to 65% in the top ten. Sequencing was performed on distant non-tumor lung tissue. All receptors derive from a man between 60 and 70 years old with non-small cell lung cancer. Both conserved end residues are trimmed from each CDR3.

TRBV20-1	TRBJ2-1	SSRGREDHNEQF
TRBV6-5	TRBJ2-7	ASSCHWGGDYEEY
TRBV29-1	TRBJ1-1	SVADRRITEAF
TRBV11-2	TRBJ2-1	ASSVGDSVDYNEQF
TRBV29-1	TRBJ2-3	SWSGFYTDTQY
TRBV6-2/TRBV6-3	TRBJ2-1	ASSYAEYNEQF
TRBV6-5	TRBJ1-2	ATSPLGRRATNYGYT
TRBV11-1	TRBJ2-1	ASSLSRLARSNNEQF
TRBV6-1	TRBJ2-3	ASRPTSGSITDTQY
TRBV20-1	TRBJ2-3	SASTLGHGKDTQY
TRBV11-2	TRBJ1-5	ASSFKGEQPQH
TRBV11-3	TRBJ2-1	ASSLVGTSGRGKQF
TRBV29-1	TRBJ2-2	SVGRHSEKLF
TRBV5-4	TRBJ1-4	ASSLGQGRGEKLF
TRBV4-2	TRBJ1-1	AGSQVGQVENTEAF
TRBV24-1	TRBJ1-4	ATRPQATKPGF
TRBV7-3	TRBJ2-6	VSSPNGESGANVLT
TRBV11-3	TRBJ2-2	ASSLGTITNTGELL
TRBV4-2	TRBJ2-7	ASSQDSGFPYEQY
TRBV20-1	TRBJ1-2	SASLFRDSRHGYT
TRBV5-1	TRBJ2-1	ASSGAGTSGESSYNEQF
TRBV6-1	TRBJ2-2	ASSAGTSANIGELF
TRBV12-3/TRBV12-4	TRBJ1-2	VSSLDWIGGYT
TRBV11-3	TRBJ2-7	ASSPRGPYDQY
TRBV6-2/TRBV6-3	TRBJ1-5	ASSRLGQSGNQPQH
TRBV11-2	TRBJ2-5	ASSSTMGESKGAQY
TRBV11-3	TRBJ2-1	ASSSLAGGPRNEQF
TRBV11-2	TRBJ1-5	ASSFNGEHPQH
TRBV6-1	TRBJ1-1	ASSARRAQVGITGAF
TRBV13	TRBJ1-3	ASTGRAARNTIY
TRBV6-5	TRBJ2-1	ASSRRNKEQF
TRBV28	TRBJ2-5	ASSLRVTVTGHETQY
TRBV6-1	TRBJ1-3	ASSERIGGGGSTIY
TRBV5-6	TRBJ2-1	ASSVVADYGNEQF
TRBV6-1	TRBJ2-2	ASFDWVGSNTGNMF
TRBV11-2	TRBJ2-5	VSSSAGEETRY
TRBV5-1	TRBJ2-1	ASSTGERLAAYNEQF
TRBV6-1	TRBJ2-1	ASSNVAGGHNEQF
TRBV11-1	TRBJ2-5	ASSLVTGDFYQETQY
TRBV20-1	TRBJ2-7	SASEGGLSYEHY
TRBV10-2	TRBJ2-3	ASSELGASTDTQC
TRBV11-3	TRBJ2-1	ASNSDRLAGVGNEQF
TRBV6-5	TRBJ1-5	VSSYTTGSDQPQH
TRBV20-1	TRBJ1-2	ITPPRIYHDYGYT
TRBV5-4	TRBJ1-2	ASSLDREAVVYGYT
TRBV6-5	TRBJ2-7	ASGNGRVTRYEQY
TRBV5-1	TRBJ1-5	ASSLEGANSQPQH
TRBV11-3	TRBJ1-1	ASYTQGRTTETL
TRBV4-2	TRBJ1-4	ASSQSGLTNEKLF
TRBV20-1	TRBJ2-7	RARDLVESSYEQY
TRBV4-2	TRBJ1-1	ASQVGQLENTEAF
TRBV20-1	TRBJ2-2	GAREGMGGYTWELF
TRBV20-1	TRBJ1-2	NAAPVTTDGYT
TRBV20-1	TRBJ1-1	SAMGDVNTEAL